The rows below give T cell receptor beta chains drawn from one sample of a study of T cell changes during pregnancy in multiple sclerosis. The assay was immunoSEQ multiplex PCR, and TCRdb's table has in-frame clones only and misses some. The data show about 41,000 clones, 80% to 90% seen once. Sequencing was performed on CD4+ T cells from peripheral blood mononuclear cells, taken in the first trimester of pregnancy. The receptors were sampled from a female donor with multiple sclerosis, enrolled in a pregnancy study. CDR3s leave out the opening cysteine and the closing phenylalanine or tryptophan.

v_call	j_call	cdr3_aa
TRBV4-3	TRBJ1-2	ASSRAWDSPNYT
TRBV19	TRBJ2-2	ASLSGRAGFAGELF
TRBV4-3	TRBJ1-3	ASSQELIQNTIY
TRBV5-1	TRBJ1-5	ASSLGQGTQPQH
TRBV4-3	TRBJ2-2	ASSRQAPNTGELF
TRBV7-6	TRBJ1-2	ASSTGIGGYT
TRBV7-2	TRBJ2-3	ASSRVLAGPSTDTQY
TRBV18	TRBJ1-5	ASSPGQLSNQPQH
TRBV2	TRBJ2-7	ASSVPGVRGTSGRAGVYEQY
TRBV7-3	TRBJ1-2	ASSSRPGNGYT
TRBV9	TRBJ2-7	ASSVEGTSTYEQY
TRBV30	TRBJ2-2	AWSVRAGANTGELF
TRBV18	TRBJ2-1	ASSHRTSGDYNEQF
TRBV5-6	TRBJ2-3	ASRLSSGFLTDTQY
TRBV6-5	TRBJ2-3	ASSYLLAGNTDTQY
TRBV19	TRBJ2-3	ASSIEASGSLRADTQY
TRBV10-3	TRBJ1-5	AISTQGNQPQH
TRBV19	TRBJ1-1	ASSLTRANTEAF
TRBV7-2	TRBJ2-5	ASSRTLSGETQY
TRBV29-1	TRBJ1-1	SVVGHTEAF
TRBV5-1	TRBJ2-1	ASSSQAGGPVHEQF
TRBV6-1	TRBJ2-1	ASSEVAGGTYNEQF
TRBV5-4	TRBJ2-4	ASSDDDRGIAKNIQY
TRBV29-1	TRBJ2-1	SVHRDAANEQF
TRBV11-2	TRBJ1-1	ASSSSGGTEAF
TRBV9	TRBJ2-3	ASAGTSGDTQY
TRBV6-5	TRBJ2-1	ASSYSPSLNEQF
TRBV15	TRBJ1-2	ATSRVLDRQSYGYT
TRBV9	TRBJ2-7	ASSVSGNNEQY
TRBV5-1	TRBJ1-5	ASSLAGGNQPQH
TRBV14	TRBJ2-7	ASSPSTGTGFYEQY
TRBV10-3	TRBJ2-1	AISPGTGNFGGYNEQF
TRBV7-9	TRBJ2-7	ASSLEGAKQY
TRBV19	TRBJ2-5	ASSIGWTGVGETKY
TRBV11-2	TRBJ2-2	ASSPRLLGLNTGELF
TRBV4-3	TRBJ2-1	ASSQDGTRDEQF
TRBV29-1	TRBJ2-1	SVRDRVLYNEQF
TRBV6-5	TRBJ1-2	ASSQSTGAAYGYT
TRBV6-1	TRBJ2-5	ASSEWQGAGETQY
TRBV28	TRBJ1-1	ASSLWAENTEAF
TRBV2	TRBJ2-2	ASSGISVVSGELF